Reported below is one TCR beta chain. The method was immunoSEQ multiplex PCR; TCRdb's version includes in-frame clones alone and lacks a portion of them. The table has approximately 15,000 clones, approximately 88% seen once; the top ten hold roughly 2%. This entry comes from a study of T cell repertoires and Cas9 in healthy adults. Study summary: SpCas9-reactive CD4 and CD8 T cells were characterized for potency, cytotoxicity and lineage.

Specimen: Tregs (CD4+, CD25+, CD127-, CD137-, CD154-) from PBMCs; culture status not recorded. This sequence was found in a human donor in good health.

CDR3 sequence: CASSPRRTGFNEQFF. CDR3 in DNA: TGTGCCAGCAGCCCCCGGAGGACAGGGTTCAATGAGCAGTTCTTC. The chain uses TRBV7-8 and TRBJ2-1, with 8 bases aligning to TRBD1. The CDR3 runs to 15 residues. V dropped 5 bases and J dropped 6; count of bases not matched to a gene: 9. Looked up from germline, CDR1 is SGHVS and CDR2 is FQNEAQ.